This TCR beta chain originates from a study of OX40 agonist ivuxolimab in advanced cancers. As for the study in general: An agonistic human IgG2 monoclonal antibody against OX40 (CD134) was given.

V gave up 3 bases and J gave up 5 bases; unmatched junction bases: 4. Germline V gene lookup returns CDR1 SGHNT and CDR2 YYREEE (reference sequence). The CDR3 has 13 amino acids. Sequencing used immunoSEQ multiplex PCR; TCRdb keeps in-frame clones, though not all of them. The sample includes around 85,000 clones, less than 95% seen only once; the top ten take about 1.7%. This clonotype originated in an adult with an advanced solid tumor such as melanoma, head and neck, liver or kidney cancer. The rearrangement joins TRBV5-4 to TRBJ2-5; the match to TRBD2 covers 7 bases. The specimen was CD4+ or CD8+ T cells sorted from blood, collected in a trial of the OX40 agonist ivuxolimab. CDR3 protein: CASSSWRGETQYF. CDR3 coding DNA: TGTGCCAGCAGCTCGTGGCGGGGGGAGACCCAGTACTTC.